A single sample gave rise to the 16 T cell receptor beta chains below, sequenced in a study of T cell changes during pregnancy in multiple sclerosis. The assay was immunoSEQ multiplex PCR, and TCRdb's table has in-frame clones only and misses some. The sample lists under 100,000 clones; more than 85% were seen once. This sample comprised peripheral blood, obtained in the first trimester of pregnancy. These TCRs come from a female donor in good health, enrolled as a control in a pregnancy study.

The table lists this clone with a few counts. The chain combines TRBV13 with TRBJ1-1, with D possibly TRBD1 on 6 matching bases. This CDR3 has 12 residues. Trimming shortened V by 4 bases and J by 11 bases, and 14 bases separated the two germline ends. Germline V gene data show CDR1 as PRHDT and CDR2 as FYEKMQ (reference sequence). In DNA form, the CDR3 reads TGTGCCAGCAGCTCACTGGTAAGGGGGGCTTTCTTT. Its translation is CASSSLVRGAFF.

The J gene is TRBJ2-1, the V gene TRBV20-1, with unresolved D. This CDR3 region has 11 residues. Germline CDR1 DFQATT, CDR2 SNEGSKA (reference sequence). V was clipped by 8 bases and J by 7 bases, with 12 bases between them. This CDR3 is CSPFLRNEQFF. The CDR3 DNA reads TGCAGTCCCTTTCTGCGTAATGAGCAGTTCTTC.

This clone was counted once. Here the CDR3 DNA reads TGTGCCAGCAGCCAAGACCATCGGGGGGGGCCTGGCTACACCTTC. It specifies CASSQDHRGGPGYTF. This chain uses TRBV14 with TRBJ1-2; a weak D match, TRBD1 (6 bases). V was cut by 0 bases and J by 7 bases, with 15 bases left in between. This CDR3 has 15 residues. Germline V gives CDR1 SGHDN, CDR2 FVKESK.

This clone was seen just once. V usage is TRBV28 and J usage is TRBJ1-6; 8 positions agree with TRBD1. Germline CDR1 reads MDHEN; CDR2 reads SYDVKM. The V and J ends lost 5 bases and 8 bases, in that order; junction bases with no gene match: 8. This CDR3 is 15 amino acids long. The CDR3 DNA sequence: TGTGCCAGCAGTCTCAATACAGGGGGGGATTCACCCCTCCACTTT. As protein: CASSLNTGGDSPLHF.

The J gene is TRBJ1-1, the V gene TRBV9; D gene unclear. V was trimmed by 0 bases and J by 1 base, leaving 13 bases between them. CDR1 and CDR2 from the germline V gene are SGDLS and YYNGEE. The CDR3 loop spans 16 amino acids. CDR3 protein: CASSVVFGSWNTEAFF. CDR3 sequence (DNA): TGTGCCAGCAGCGTAGTTTTCGGGAGCTGGAACACTGAAGCTTTCTTT.

The chain carries TRBV6-5 and TRBJ1-1, with D possibly being TRBD1 (6 bases). The germline V gene encodes CDR1 MNHEY and CDR2 SVGAGI. Trimming removed 2 bases from V and 10 bases from J, with 20 bases in between. The CDR3 is made up of 15 amino acids. DNA for the CDR3: TGTGCCAGCAGTTACGTCTCCGGGACACCGGATCTAGCTTTCTTT. This translates into CASSYVSGTPDLAFF.

The J gene is TRBJ1-5, the V gene TRBV15, with 10 bases identical to TRBD1. This CDR3 is built from 14 residues. The junction had 2 bases not matched to a gene; V was cut back by 1 base and J by 8 bases. Germline V gives CDR1 LNHNV, CDR2 YYDKDF (reference sequence). DNA of the CDR3: TGTGCCACCAGCAGAGGGGACAGGGGTGAGCCCCAGCATTTT. This encodes CATSRGDRGEPQHF.

This clone turned up a few times. The V call is TRBV27, the J call TRBJ2-1; D not certain. CDR1 MNHEY and CDR2 SMNVEV come from the germline V gene (reference sequence). Trimming stripped 8 bases from V and 10 bases from J, with 9 bases between. The CDR3 runs to 10 residues. As DNA, the CDR3 is TGTGCCAGCGGTAACATAGAGCAGTTCTTC. Its translation is CASGNIEQFF.

The rearrangement uses TRBV7-2 and TRBJ1-6; 9 nucleotides match TRBD1. The V and J ends lost 6 bases and 10 bases, in that order; junction bases with no gene match: 7. Looked up from germline, CDR1 is SGHTA and CDR2 is FQGNSA. The CDR3 is made up of 14 amino acids. CDR3: CASSAGTGSSPLHF. Written as DNA, the CDR3 is TGTGCCAGCAGTGCCGGGACAGGGTCCTCACCCCTCCACTTT.

The chain uses TRBV28 and TRBJ1-1; 7 bases map to TRBD1. CDR1 is MDHEN, CDR2 SYDVKM, per germline. This CDR3 has 14 residues. J gave up 2 bases and V 5 bases, and 5 bases lay outside the gene matches. The chain's CDR3 is CASSTGTENTEAFF. Here the CDR3 DNA reads TGTGCCAGCAGTACCGGGACAGAAAACACTGAAGCTTTCTTT.

The V and J genes are TRBV6-1 and TRBJ2-1; 7 bases match TRBD1. After removal of 3 bases from V and 7 bases from J, the junction contained 15 bases not matched to a gene. The CDR3 is 17 amino acids. Per germline, CDR1 MNHNS and CDR2 SASEGT. CDR3 nucleotides: TGTGCCAGCAGTGACCCCGCCTATGGGGGCAGGGGGAATGAGCAGTTCTTC. It yields the protein CASSDPAYGGRGNEQFF.

The V call is TRBV11-3, the J call TRBJ2-7; TRBD1 might be the D (6 bases). Germline loops: CDR1 SGHNT, CDR2 YENEEA. The V end was cut by 6 bases, the J end by 6 bases, with 12 bases between. This CDR3 is 12 amino acids long. The CDR3 DNA follows: TGTGCCAGCAGTCGGACAGTGGGCGAGCAGTACTTC. Amino acids: CASSRTVGEQYF.

V is TRBV5-1 and J is TRBJ1-1; weak D call: TRBD1 (5 bases). Trimming shortened V by 0 bases and J by 2 bases, and 8 bases separated the two germline ends. The germline gives CDR1 SGHRS, CDR2 YFSETQ. The CDR3 contains 14 residues. CDR3 bases: TGCGCCAGCAGCTTGGGCGGGGGTAACACTGAAGCTTTCTTT. It yields the protein CASSLGGGNTEAFF.

V gene TRBV10-2 combines with J gene TRBJ2-7, with a weak D call TRBD2 (6 bases). CDR1 WSHSY and CDR2 SAAADI come from the germline V gene. The V gene lost 9 bases and the J gene lost 0 bases, with 15 bases spanning the gap. The CDR3 runs 14 residues. CDR3 sequence: CASLGGTSSYEQYF. DNA of the CDR3: TGCGCCAGTCTCGGAGGGACGAGCTCCTACGAGCAGTACTTC.

This chain joins TRBV6-1 and TRBJ2-1; 12 bases are shared with TRBD2. Per germline, CDR1 MNHNS and CDR2 SASEGT. V trimming: 6 bases; J trimming: 6 bases; junction bases outside the gene matches: 6. The CDR3 loop spans 15 amino acids. CDR3 protein: CASSPWTSGANEQFF. DNA for the CDR3: TGTGCCAGCAGCCCCTGGACTAGCGGGGCCAATGAGCAGTTCTTC.

With respect to this clone: A read error may account for a junction end that differs from germline. J is TRBJ1-2 and V is TRBV27; 7 positions match TRBD1. From germline, CDR1 is MNHEY and CDR2 SMNVEV (reference sequence). The CDR3 has 9 amino acids. CDR3 nucleotide sequence: TGTGCCAGCAGCCGGGACAGAGACTTC. Translation gives CASSRDRDF.